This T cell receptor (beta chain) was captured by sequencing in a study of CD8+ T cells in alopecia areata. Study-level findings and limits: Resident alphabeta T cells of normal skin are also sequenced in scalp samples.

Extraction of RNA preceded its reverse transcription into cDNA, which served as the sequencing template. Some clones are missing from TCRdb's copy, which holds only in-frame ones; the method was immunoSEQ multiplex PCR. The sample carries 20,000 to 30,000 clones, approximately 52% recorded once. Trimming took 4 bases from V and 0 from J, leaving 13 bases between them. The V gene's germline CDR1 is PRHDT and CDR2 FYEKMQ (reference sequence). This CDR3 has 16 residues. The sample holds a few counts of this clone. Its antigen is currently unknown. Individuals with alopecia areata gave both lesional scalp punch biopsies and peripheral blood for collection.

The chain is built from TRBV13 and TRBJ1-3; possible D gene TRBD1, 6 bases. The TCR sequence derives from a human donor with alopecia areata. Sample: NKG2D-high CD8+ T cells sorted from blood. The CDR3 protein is CASSSRTEGSGNTIYF. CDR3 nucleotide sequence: TGTGCCAGCAGCTCCCGGACAGAAGGCTCTGGAAACACCATATATTTT.